This T cell receptor beta chain was sequenced for a study of CD8+ T cells in alopecia areata (dated by TCRdb to 2017 to 2018). A note on the overall study: The treated patients took part in an open-label pilot trial in which moderate-to-severe alopecia areata was treated with oral tofacitinib at 5 to 10 mg twice daily. Patients stayed on tofacitinib for 6 to 18 months and then had 6 months of follow-up off drug so that delayed response and recurrence could be assessed. High-throughput TCRbeta sequencing was used to examine T cell clonal expansion in alopecia areata in both the C3H/HeJ mouse model and human patients. Human TCRbeta sequencing covered scalp tissue and sorted CD4+ and CD8+ peripheral blood T cells from patchy and totalis/universalis alopecia areata patients and healthy controls. Patients on tofacitinib were biopsied at baseline and after 4 and 24 weeks of treatment, and several of the patients also had a later scalp biopsy. Clonality in the scalp was compared among normal scalp (n=4), patchy alopecia areata scalp (n=8), and alopecia totalis/universalis scalp (n=8). RNA was extracted with the PAXgene miRNA kit for fixed scalp, the miRNeasy kit for PBMCs, and the RNeasy kit for mouse skin. TCRbeta CDR3 regions were amplified by immunoSEQ multiplex PCR using 35 Vbeta forward and 13 Jbeta reverse primers. What the study reported, not specific to this receptor: Unlike mouse skin, which is dominated by gammadelta T cells, normal human skin has resident alphabeta T cells that are also sequenced, and this complicates analysis of the scalp TCR repertoire. Lesional scalp, especially in alopecia totalis/universalis, showed higher clonality and more expanded CD8+ clones than normal scalp, suggesting antigenic drive. TCR sequences shared between patients were less clear than in mice, possibly partly because of HLA diversity in the patient population.

Details on this clone: The specificity of this receptor is unknown. One base away there is no much larger clone; base qualities are not given.

The protocol used for the library was the immunoSEQ multiplex PCR assay. For TCR sequencing, RNA was extracted from every sample and reverse transcribed into cDNA to serve as template. First-strand cDNA was synthesized using SuperScript III with a 2:1 mix of oligo-dT and random hexamers. Amplification bias was assessed with a synthetic immune receptor repertoire, and residual bias was removed computationally. The original methods were these. Raw reads were preprocessed to remove errors, and CDR3 was defined by IMGT conventions from the conserved cysteine to phenylalanine. Clonality was calculated as 1 minus Shannon entropy normalized by log2 of the number of productive unique TCRs. Scalp TCRbeta sequences were cross-referenced with sorted blood CD4 and CD8 repertoires so that the CD4 or CD8 identity of scalp clones could be inferred. Imported from immuneACCESS, the table was reduced by TCRdb to in-frame sequences with V and J called. These copies leave out some clones; in studies compared against another copy, an unresolved V gene accounts for under half, and the cause of the remainder is not known. The V and J calls and clone size come from that table; D and trimming were worked out from the DNA. The sample records some 100,000 clones, roughly two fifths of which are singletons. The ten largest clones capture approximately 3% of the sample.

The germline V gene yields LGHNA for CDR1 and YNFKEQ for CDR2. Germline trimming: 4 bases from V, 4 bases from J; junction bases outside gene matches: 12. Reading from cysteine to phenylalanine, the CDR3 counts 17 amino acids. Only the CDR3 part of the read is kept: 51 bases, read in frame from the first base. From alopecia areata patients, peripheral blood was collected along with lesional scalp punch biopsies. After PBMCs were isolated by density centrifugation and stained for CD3, CD4 and CD8, a FACSAria was used to sort CD4+ and CD8+ T cells. Sequencing input: CD4+ T cells sorted from blood. This chain joins TRBV4-2 to TRBJ2-7, and 11 bases in between align with TRBD1. This clonotype originated in a human donor with alopecia areata. CDR3 sequence: CASSLHVAGQGVYEQYF. The DNA reads as follows: TGTGCCAGCAGCCTCCACGTAGCGGGACAGGGGGTTTACGAGCAGTACTTC.